The 28 T cell receptor beta chains below come from one sample, sequenced in a study of CXCR3-negative and CXCR3-positive naive CD8 T cells. General study points: CXCR3-negative naive cells had less hydrophobic TRB CDR3s than did CXCR3-positive naive cells.

For these TCRs, the target antigens are not known. Through 5' RACE with UMI labels, the TRB cDNA libraries were prepared. One entry per CDR3 protein, without DNA, is what TCRdb gives after re-calling the 5' RACE reads. Its table lists about 60,000 distinct CDR3 sequences. Input material: naive CXCR3+ CD8+ T cells from blood. Subset: CD45RO-CCR7+CD27+CD95- naive CD8+ T cells expressing CXCR3 (TNR3+). Receptors originate from a human donor in good health. Some clones in this sample may be carry-over from other donors' samples.

The chain is built from TRBV14 and TRBJ2-2. The CDR3 loop spans 12 amino acids. CDR1 and CDR2 (germline): SGHDN, FVKESK. CDR3 loop: CASSLSPRELFF.

The rearrangement joins TRBV12-3 or TRBV12-4 to TRBJ2-7. The length of the CDR3 is 14 residues. The CDR3 loop is CASSTEWKNYEQYF.

V and J are TRBV6-5 and TRBJ2-2; TCRdb picks TRBD1, but there is no DNA to check that call. Germline CDR1 and CDR2: MNHEY and SVGAGI. CDR3 length: 17 residues. CDR3 amino acids: CASSYPRLGQGPGELFF.

The rearrangement uses TRBV7-6 and TRBJ2-3; TCRdb names TRBD2, which stays unverified in the absence of DNA. The CDR3 extends over 13 amino acids. CDR1 is SGHVS and CDR2 is FNYEAQ in the germline V gene. CDR3 sequence reads: CASSLVAADTQYF.

The genes are TRBV29-1 and TRBJ1-1; TCRdb's assignment of TRBD1 cannot be checked, as there is no DNA. The CDR3 covers 15 residues. Germline values: CDR1 SQVTM, CDR2 ANQGSEA. The CDR3 loop reads CSTRPGQGVNTEAFF.

The genes are TRBV4-3 and TRBJ2-7; TCRdb calls TRBD2, which cannot be checked without DNA. Germline CDR1 and CDR2: LGHNA and YSLEER. This CDR3 is 15 amino acids long. This chain's CDR3 is CASSQAGTGAYEQYF.

This chain connects TRBV4-1 to TRBJ2-7; the D gene TCRdb calls, TRBD1, cannot be checked with no DNA. CDR3 size: 15 residues. CDR1 is MGHRA and CDR2 is YSYEKL in the germline V gene. CDR3 region: CASSHQGQGWNEQYF.

V and J are TRBV30 and TRBJ1-1. The CDR3 sequence is 14 residues long. The germline V gene encodes CDR1 GTSNPN and CDR2 SVGIG (reference sequence). Here the CDR3 reads CAWSAGTTNTEAFF.

This chain connects TRBV7-9 to TRBJ2-1; TCRdb's D call of TRBD1 is untestable without DNA. CDR1 is SEHNR and CDR2 is FQNEAQ in the germline V gene (reference sequence). CDR3 length: 17 residues. The CDR3: CASSAYGGHVSYNEQFF.

This CDR3 is CSARDQGAYEQYF. This chain joins TRBV20-1 and TRBJ2-7; without DNA, the TCRdb call of TRBD1 cannot be checked. The CDR3 sequence is 13 residues long. The germline V gene encodes CDR1 DFQATT and CDR2 SNEGSKA (reference sequence).

This chain connects TRBV7-6 to TRBJ2-1; with no DNA, the TCRdb D assignment of TRBD1 cannot be verified. The CDR3 spans 15 residues. The germline V gene encodes CDR1 SGHVS and CDR2 FNYEAQ. This CDR3 reads CASSGQGGSYNEQFF.

The chain recombines TRBV4-1 with TRBJ2-7. CDR3 size: 14 residues. Germline loops: CDR1 MGHRA, CDR2 YSYEKL. The chain's CDR3 is CASSPSDLEAEQYF.

V is TRBV4-3 and J is TRBJ1-1; the TCRdb call, TRBD1, lacks DNA for checking. The germline V gene encodes CDR1 LGHNA and CDR2 YSLEER. The CDR3 loop spans 13 amino acids. CDR3 region: CASSLGQGTEAFF.

J is TRBJ1-2 and V is TRBV28; without DNA, the TCRdb call of TRBD1 cannot be checked. CDR3 length equals 16 residues. Germline V CDR1 and CDR2: MDHEN, SYDVKM. This CDR3 reads CASSSTTGILAYGYTF.

The V gene is TRBV4-3, the J gene TRBJ2-7. The CDR3 sequence is 14 residues long. Germline V gives CDR1 LGHNA, CDR2 YSLEER. The CDR3: CASSQNGLSYEQYF.

The gene calls are TRBV11-2 and TRBJ1-2; with no DNA, the TCRdb D assignment of TRBD1 cannot be verified. Per the germline V gene, CDR1 is SGHAT and CDR2 is FQNNGV. The CDR3 is 12 residues long. The CDR3 loop reads CASSTWDAGYTF.

The chain has TRBV20-1 and TRBJ2-7; TCRdb reports TRBD1, a call that lacks DNA to check it against. This CDR3 spans 13 amino acids. Germline V lookup: CDR1 DFQATT, CDR2 SNEGSKA (reference sequence). The CDR3 loop reads CSARRDGDYEQYF.

The chain links TRBV7-9 to TRBJ2-2. Germline loops: CDR1 SEHNR, CDR2 FQNEAQ (reference sequence). The CDR3 has 13 amino acids. Here the CDR3 reads CASSLLIAGELFF. The full variable domain, with the rest looked up from reference TRBV7-9 and TRBJ2-2, is DTGVSQNPRHKITKRGQNVTFRCDPISEHNRLYWYRQTLGQGPEFLTYFQNEAQLEKSRLLSDRFSAERPKGSFSTLEIQRTEQGDSAMYLCASSLLIAGELFFGEGSRLTVL.

The V and J genes are TRBV7-9 and TRBJ2-2; TCRdb returns TRBD2, unconfirmable since there is no DNA. Germline values: CDR1 SEHNR, CDR2 FQNEAQ (reference sequence). This CDR3 is 14 amino acids long. The CDR3 region is CASSPVTSAGELFF.

J is TRBJ2-7 and V is TRBV3-1; the D gene TCRdb calls, TRBD1, cannot be checked with no DNA. This CDR3 has 14 amino acids. Germline V gene data show CDR1 as LGHDT and CDR2 as YNNKEL (reference sequence). The CDR3: CASSQIFTGSEQYF.

This chain links TRBV7-3 with TRBJ2-1. From germline, CDR1 is SGHTA and CDR2 FQGTGA. This CDR3 spans 15 amino acids. This CDR3 reads CASSPDSGSYNEQFF.

The chain joins TRBV29-1 to TRBJ1-2; TCRdb picks TRBD1, but there is no DNA to check that call. The CDR3 sequence is 16 residues long. Germline V lookup: CDR1 SQVTM, CDR2 ANQGSEA. The CDR3 loop is CSVVGAGGRHNYGYTF.

The chain links TRBV7-2 to TRBJ2-3; TCRdb's D call, TRBD2, is unchecked because there is no DNA. This CDR3 has 16 residues. Germline V lookup: CDR1 SGHTA, CDR2 FQGNSA. CDR3 amino acids: CASSPHLAGGTDTQYF.

The gene calls are TRBV25-1 and TRBJ1-4; the TRBD1 assignment by TCRdb is unverifiable without DNA. The CDR3 length is 13 residues. CDR1 MGHDK and CDR2 SYGVNS come from the germline V gene. CDR3 residues: CATKDRVDEKLFF.

This chain connects TRBV29-1 to TRBJ2-2; the TCRdb D gene call, TRBD2, has no DNA to confirm it. The CDR3 has 14 amino acids. Per germline, CDR1 SQVTM and CDR2 ANQGSEA. CDR3 sequence reads: CSAEGLRVTGELFF.

This sequence joins TRBV27 and TRBJ1-1. The CDR3 spans 13 residues. In germline, CDR1 is MNHEY, CDR2 SMNVEV (reference sequence). The CDR3 protein is CASSLSQALEAFF.

The rearrangement links TRBV6-5 to TRBJ1-1. Germline assignment: CDR1 MNHEY and CDR2 SVGAGI. The CDR3 sequence is 13 residues long. CDR3 sequence reads: CASSYRARGEAFF.

This chain joins TRBV4-3 and TRBJ1-2. Germline values: CDR1 LGHNA, CDR2 YSLEER. This CDR3 region has 17 residues. CDR3 loop: CASSQDRGLLGYYGYTF.